This T cell receptor (beta chain) was documented in a study of OX40 agonist ivuxolimab in advanced cancers. This clone was seen a handful of times. Germline lookup yields CDR1 LGHNA and CDR2 YNFKEQ. CDR3 size: 16 residues. V lost 4 bases, J lost 1 base, and 4 bases stayed unmatched. The data were produced by immunoSEQ multiplex PCR, yet TCRdb's version contains in-frame clones alone and is incomplete. The data show about 79,000 clones, 88% seen once. Material: CD4+ or CD8+ T cells sorted from blood, obtained in a trial of the OX40 agonist ivuxolimab. The gene calls are TRBV4-2 and TRBJ2-1, with 10 bases lining up with TRBD2. The clonotype was recovered from an adult with an advanced solid tumor such as melanoma, head and neck, liver or kidney cancer. Written as DNA, the CDR3 is TGTGCCAGCAGCCCCCCAGCGGGAGGGTCCTACAATGAGCAGTTCTTC. Protein: CASSPPAGGSYNEQFF.